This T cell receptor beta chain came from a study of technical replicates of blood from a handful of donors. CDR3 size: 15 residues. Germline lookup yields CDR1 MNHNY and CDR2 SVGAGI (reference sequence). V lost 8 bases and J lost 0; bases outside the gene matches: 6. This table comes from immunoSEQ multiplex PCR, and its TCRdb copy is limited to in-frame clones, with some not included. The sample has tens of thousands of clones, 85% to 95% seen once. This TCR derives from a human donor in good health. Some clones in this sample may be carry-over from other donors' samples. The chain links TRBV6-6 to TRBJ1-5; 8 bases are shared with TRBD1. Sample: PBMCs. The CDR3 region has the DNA TGTGCCAGCTACTTAACAGGGGGTAGCAATCAGCCCCAGCATTTT. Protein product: CASYLTGGSNQPQHF.